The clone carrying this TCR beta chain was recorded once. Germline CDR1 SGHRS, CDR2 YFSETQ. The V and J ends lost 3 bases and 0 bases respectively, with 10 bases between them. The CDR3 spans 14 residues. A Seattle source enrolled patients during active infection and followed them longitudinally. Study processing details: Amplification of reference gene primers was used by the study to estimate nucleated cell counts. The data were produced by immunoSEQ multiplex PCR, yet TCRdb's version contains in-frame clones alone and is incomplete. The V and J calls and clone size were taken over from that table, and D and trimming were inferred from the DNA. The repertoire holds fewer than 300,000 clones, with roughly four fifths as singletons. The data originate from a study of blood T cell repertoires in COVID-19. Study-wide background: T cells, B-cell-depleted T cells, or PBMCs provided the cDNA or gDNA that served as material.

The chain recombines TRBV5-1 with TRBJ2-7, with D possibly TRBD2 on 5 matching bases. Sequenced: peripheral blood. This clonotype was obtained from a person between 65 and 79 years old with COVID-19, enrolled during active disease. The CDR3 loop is CASSYDYGSYEQYF. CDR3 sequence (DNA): TGCGCCAGCAGCTATGACTATGGCTCCTACGAGCAGTACTTC. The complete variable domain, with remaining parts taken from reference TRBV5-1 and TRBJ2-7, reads KAGVTQTPRYLIKTRGQQVTLSCSPISGHRSVSWYQQTPGQGLQFLFEYFSETQRNKGNFPGRFSGRQFSNSRSEMNVSTLELGDSALYLCASSYDYGSYEQYFGPGTRLTVT.